The 2 T cell receptor beta chains below come from one sample, sequenced in a study of shared clonotypes between healthy human individuals. The method was immunoSEQ multiplex PCR; TCRdb's version includes in-frame clones alone and lacks a portion of them. There are more than 2 million clones in the sample; approximately 95% occur only once, and more than 0.95% lies in the top ten. It was CD45RO-negative cells, positively selected for CCR7, that made up naive CD8 cells, with terminally differentiated effector memory CD45RA+ cells excluded. What was sequenced was naive CD8+ T cells sorted from blood. Source of these receptors: a man younger than 30 in good health.

The chain links TRBV6-1 to TRBJ2-7; TRBD1 might be the D (5 bases). Germline CDR1 reads MNHNS; CDR2 reads SASEGT. The CDR3 is 13 amino acids. The ends were cut back, 5 bases at V and 3 bases at J, with 11 bases in the middle. CDR3 sequence: CASSNRWDYEQYF. CDR3 sequence (DNA): TGTGCCAGCAGTAACAGGTGGGACTACGAGCAGTACTTC.

V is TRBV11-3 and J is TRBJ2-1; D tentatively reads TRBD1 or TRBD2 (6 bases each). From germline, CDR1 is SGHNT and CDR2 YENEEA. The CDR3 runs to 12 residues. The V gene lost 4 bases and the J gene lost 10 bases, with 11 bases spanning the gap. The CDR3 DNA follows: TGTGCCAGCAGCTCAGGGGCGGGGGAGCAGTTCTTC. Its translation is CASSSGAGEQFF.